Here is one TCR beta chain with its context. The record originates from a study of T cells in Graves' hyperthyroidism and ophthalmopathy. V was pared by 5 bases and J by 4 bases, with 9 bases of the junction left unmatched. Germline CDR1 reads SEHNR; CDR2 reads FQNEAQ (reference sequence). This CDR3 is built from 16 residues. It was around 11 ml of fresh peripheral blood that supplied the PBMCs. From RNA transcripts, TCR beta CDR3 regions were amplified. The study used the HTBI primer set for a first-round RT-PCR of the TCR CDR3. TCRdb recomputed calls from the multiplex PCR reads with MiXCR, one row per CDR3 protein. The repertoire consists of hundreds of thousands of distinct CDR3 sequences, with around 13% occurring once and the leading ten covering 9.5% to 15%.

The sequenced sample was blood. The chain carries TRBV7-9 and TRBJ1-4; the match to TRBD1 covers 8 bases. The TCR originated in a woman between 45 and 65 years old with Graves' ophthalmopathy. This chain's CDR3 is CASSPLGQGLNEKLFF. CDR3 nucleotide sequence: TGTGCCAGCAGCCCCCTAGGACAGGGACTTAATGAAAAACTGTTTTTT.